This TCR beta chain was found in a study of T cell clones after liver transplantation. Only in-frame clones appear in the TCRdb table, and some are missing; sequencing was by immunoSEQ multiplex PCR. The sample lists more than 20,000 clones; around 93% were seen once. Germline CDR1 LGHNA, CDR2 YSLEER. This CDR3 region has 14 residues. V was trimmed by 1 base and J by 8 bases, leaving 11 bases between them. The chain uses TRBV4-3 and TRBJ2-2, with D perhaps matching TRBD1 (6 bases). Sequences were derived from CD8+ T cells from blood, sampled around 27 months after liver transplant. This clonotype was sampled from a human patient who received a liver transplant. Part of the T cells may come from the graft donor. Here the CDR3 reads CASSQGQGMGELFF. The CDR3 region has the DNA TGCGCCAGCAGCCAAGGGCAGGGGATGGGGGAGCTGTTTTTT.